This is a list of T cell receptor beta chains from one sample in a study of T-cell reconstitution after alpha-beta-depleted transplantation in children. MiXCR, run by TCRdb on the PCR reads, gives a single entry per CDR3 protein. The sample holds about 830,000 distinct CDR3 sequences, 15% to 20% seen once. This specimen was PBMCs, mostly from graft donor cells, taken 360 days after TCRalphabeta/CD19-depleted stem cell transplant. Receptor source: a male patient between 10 and 17 years old who had a stem cell transplant for acute lymphoblastic leukemia, so the T cells may come from the graft donor. The CDR3 runs from the conserved cysteine through the conserved F or W. Fields, in order: V gene, clone size, D gene, CDR3 length, J gene, CDR3 DNA, CDR3 protein. A D gene is named only where the DNA matches it firmly. Clone size is not always given. Where it is, it says once, few, many or a class for expanded clones.

V: TRBV4-2; size: -; D: -; length: 14; J: TRBJ1-5; DNA: TGTGCCAGCAGCCAAGAAGCCCGCAATCAGCCCCAGCATTTT; CDR3: CASSQEARNQPQHF
V: TRBV12-3/TRBV12-4; size: -; D: -; length: 15; J: TRBJ2-5; DNA: TGTGCCAGCAAAGGGGGGATACGACGGCAAGAGACCCAGTACTTC; CDR3: CASKGGIRRQETQYF
V: TRBV4-1; size: few; D: TRBD1; length: 17; J: TRBJ1-1; DNA: TGCGCCAGCAGCCAAGCGGGGATTAGGGGGCCAAACACTGAAGCTTTCTTT; CDR3: CASSQAGIRGPNTEAFF
V: TRBV20-1; size: -; D: TRBD2; length: 15; J: TRBJ2-1; DNA: TGCAGTGCTAGTATAGCGGGAGGGAAAGGGCATGAGCAGTTCTTC; CDR3: CSASIAGGKGHEQFF
V: TRBV7-2; size: few; D: -; length: 16; J: TRBJ2-1; DNA: TGTGCCAGCAGCTTGTGGGCCAGGGCAACCTACAATGAGCAGTTCTTC; CDR3: CASSLWARATYNEQFF
V: TRBV29-1; size: -; D: -; length: 12; J: TRBJ1-2; DNA: TGCAGCGTTGAGAGGGGGAGCTATGGCTACACCTTC; CDR3: CSVERGSYGYTF
V: TRBV24-1; size: -; D: TRBD1; length: 15; J: TRBJ2-3; DNA: TGTGCCACCAGTCACGGACAGGGCCGCACAGATACGCAGTATTTT; CDR3: CATSHGQGRTDTQYF
V: TRBV27; size: few; D: -; length: 13; J: TRBJ2-5; DNA: TGTGCCAGCAGTCCGCGACCGGCGGAGACCCAGTACTTC; CDR3: CASSPRPAETQYF
V: TRBV5-1; size: few; D: TRBD2; length: 14; J: TRBJ2-7; DNA: TGCGCCAGCAGCCTCATAGCGGGAGACTACGAGCAGTACTTC; CDR3: CASSLIAGDYEQYF
V: TRBV6-1; size: few; D: TRBD2; length: 15; J: TRBJ2-2; DNA: TGTGCCAGCAGCCGGGGGACTAGCGGGAAAAGAGAGCTGTTTTTT; CDR3: CASSRGTSGKRELFF
V: TRBV18; size: -; D: -; length: 15; J: TRBJ2-3; DNA: TGTGCCAGCTCTCTCGACTATCTTAGCACAGATACGCAGTATTTT; CDR3: CASSLDYLSTDTQYF
V: TRBV20-1; size: -; D: -; length: 14; J: TRBJ2-1; DNA: TGCAGTGCTACGCTCTCTACCCTATACAATGAGCAGTTCTTC; CDR3: CSATLSTLYNEQFF
V: TRBV7-2; size: -; D: TRBD2; length: 21; J: TRBJ2-3; DNA: TGTGCCAGCAGCTCCTCACCGGGACTAGCGGGAGGGGGTCTGGGCACAGATACGCAGTATTTT; CDR3: CASSSSPGLAGGGLGTDTQYF
V: TRBV5-5; size: -; D: -; length: 15; J: TRBJ2-1; DNA: TGTGCCAGCAGCTTGTGGCCGGGGAGTTACAATGAGCAGTTCTTC; CDR3: CASSLWPGSYNEQFF
V: TRBV10-3; size: -; D: -; length: 13; J: TRBJ1-1; DNA: TGTGCCATAACAGCGGACGGTAACACTGAAGCTTTCTTT; CDR3: CAITADGNTEAFF
V: TRBV12-3/TRBV12-4; size: -; D: TRBD1; length: 15; J: TRBJ1-5; DNA: TGTGCCAGCAGCCGAGGACAGGGCAGGGATCAGCCCCAGCATTTT; CDR3: CASSRGQGRDQPQHF
V: TRBV18; size: few; D: -; length: 14; J: TRBJ1-3; DNA: TGTGCCAGCTCGTATACAGGATCTGGAAACACCATATATTTT; CDR3: CASSYTGSGNTIYF
V: TRBV5-6; size: -; D: TRBD2; length: 19; J: TRBJ2-7; DNA: TGTGCCAGCAGCGGCCTTCTGCTAGCGGGGACCTTCTTCTCCTACGAGCAGTACTTC; CDR3: CASSGLLLAGTFFSYEQYF
V: TRBV4-1; size: -; D: -; length: 16; J: TRBJ1-1; DNA: TGCGCCAGCAGCCACGCCAGCGGACGGGTGAACACTGAAGCTTTCTTT; CDR3: CASSHASGRVNTEAFF
V: TRBV10-3; size: -; D: -; length: 15; J: TRBJ2-5; DNA: TGTGCCATCAGTGGCTCCCCGACTAGAAAAGAGACCCAGTACTTC; CDR3: CAISGSPTRKETQYF
V: TRBV12-3/TRBV12-4; size: -; D: TRBD2; length: 16; J: TRBJ2-1; DNA: TGTGCCAGCAGTGGACTAGCGGGAGGGCGGGGGGATGAGCAGTTCTTC; CDR3: CASSGLAGGRGDEQFF
V: TRBV5-1; size: many; D: -; length: 14; J: TRBJ2-2; DNA: TGCGCCAGCAGCCCGGGCGGGAACACCGGGGAGCTGTTTTTT; CDR3: CASSPGGNTGELFF
V: TRBV4-1; size: few; D: TRBD1; length: 13; J: TRBJ2-7; DNA: TGCGCCAGCAGCCAGGCCACAGGGGTCGAGCAGTACTTC; CDR3: CASSQATGVEQYF
V: TRBV3-1; size: -; D: TRBD2; length: 16; J: TRBJ2-7; DNA: TGTGCCAGCAGCGCCGGACTAGCGGGAGGGTCCTACGAGCAGTACTTC; CDR3: CASSAGLAGGSYEQYF
V: TRBV7-9; size: many; D: TRBD1; length: 13; J: TRBJ2-7; DNA: TGTGCCAGCAGCCTTAGGGACAGCTACGAGCAGTACTTC; CDR3: CASSLRDSYEQYF
V: TRBV7-8; size: few; D: TRBD1; length: 15; J: TRBJ2-7; DNA: TGTGCCAGCAGCTCGATTCGGACAGGGAACTACGAGCAGTACTTC; CDR3: CASSSIRTGNYEQYF
V: TRBV2; size: few; D: TRBD2; length: 18; J: TRBJ2-7; DNA: TGTGCCAGCAGTGATATTTTAGCGGGAGGGCCTGGTGCCTACGAGCAGTACTTC; CDR3: CASSDILAGGPGAYEQYF
V: TRBV5-1; size: -; D: -; length: 14; J: TRBJ2-7; DNA: TGCGCCAGCAGCCCCCAGGGGCTGGTCGACGAGCAGTACTTC; CDR3: CASSPQGLVDEQYF
V: TRBV6-5; size: few; D: -; length: 16; J: TRBJ1-5; DNA: TGTGCCAGCAGTTCAAGGCGGACATTTAGCAATCAGCCCCAGCATTTT; CDR3: CASSSRRTFSNQPQHF
V: TRBV20-1; size: few; D: -; length: 13; J: TRBJ2-7; DNA: TGCAGTGCTAGGGGATGGGCCAAATACGAGCAGTACTTC; CDR3: CSARGWAKYEQYF
V: TRBV7-9; size: many; D: -; length: 16; J: TRBJ2-1; DNA: TGTGCCAGCAGCCCCCCCCGGCGGAGCTCCTACAATGAGCAGTTCTTC; CDR3: CASSPPRRSSYNEQFF
V: TRBV10-3; size: -; D: TRBD2; length: 15; J: TRBJ2-1; DNA: TGTGCCATCAGTGATCCGTTGCGGGGAGGGAATGAGCAGTTCTTC; CDR3: CAISDPLRGGNEQFF
V: TRBV29-1; size: -; D: -; length: 13; J: TRBJ1-1; DNA: TGCAGCGTTTTCCGGGTCCTGAACACTGAAGCTTTCTTT; CDR3: CSVFRVLNTEAFF
V: TRBV11-2; size: -; D: TRBD2; length: 17; J: TRBJ2-4; DNA: TGTGCCAGCAGCTCTCCGGGACTAGCGGACTTAAGGAGCATTCAGTACTTC; CDR3: CASSSPGLADLRSIQYF
V: TRBV4-2; size: many; D: TRBD2; length: 16; J: TRBJ2-7; DNA: TGTGCCAGCAGCCAAGAGGCTAGCGGGAGTAAGTACGAGCAGTACTTC; CDR3: CASSQEASGSKYEQYF
V: TRBV10-3; size: -; D: -; length: 15; J: TRBJ2-3; DNA: TGTGCCATCAGTGATGGTACGGGCGACACAGATACGCAGTATTTT; CDR3: CAISDGTGDTDTQYF
V: TRBV29-1; size: few; D: -; length: 12; J: TRBJ2-3; DNA: TGCAGCGTTGATTGGGGCACAGATACGCAGTATTTT; CDR3: CSVDWGTDTQYF
V: TRBV9; size: -; D: -; length: 15; J: TRBJ2-3; DNA: TGTGCCAGCAGCGTATGGGGGCGGCTAGCAGATACGCAGTATTTT; CDR3: CASSVWGRLADTQYF
V: TRBV7-9; size: -; D: -; length: 15; J: TRBJ2-7; DNA: TGTGCCTGCAGCTTCGAGAGGTCGCCTTTCTACGAGCAGTACTTC; CDR3: CACSFERSPFYEQYF
V: TRBV10-3; size: -; D: -; length: 15; J: TRBJ2-7; DNA: TGTGCCATCAGTGGATTGACGGGAGCCCCCTACGAGCAGTACTTC; CDR3: CAISGLTGAPYEQYF
V: TRBV7-9; size: -; D: TRBD2; length: 12; J: TRBJ2-7; DNA: TGTGCCACCCGGGAGGGCCTTCTCGAGCAGTACTTC; CDR3: CATREGLLEQYF
V: TRBV29-1; size: many; D: -; length: 14; J: TRBJ2-7; DNA: TGCAGCGCTGCCCCTCGGGTGGGTAGCTACGAGCAGTACTTC; CDR3: CSAAPRVGSYEQYF
V: TRBV11-2; size: few; D: -; length: 14; J: TRBJ2-3; DNA: TGTGCCAGCAGCTTAGGTTGGGGGGCAGATACGCAGTATTTT; CDR3: CASSLGWGADTQYF
V: TRBV28; size: -; D: -; length: 17; J: TRBJ2-6; DNA: TGTGCCAGCAGTCCCGAACAGGGCTCCTCTGGGGCCAACGTCCTGACTTTC; CDR3: CASSPEQGSSGANVLTF
V: TRBV2; size: -; D: -; length: 14; J: TRBJ2-1; DNA: TGTGCCAGCAGTGACTCAGGCGGGATAAATGAGCAGTTCTTC; CDR3: CASSDSGGINEQFF